This is a list of T cell receptor beta chains from one sample in a study of response to subunit inactivated influenza vaccine. TCRdb analysed the RT-PCR reads with MiXCR anew, one entry per CDR3 protein. The repertoire holds hundreds of thousands of distinct CDR3 sequences, with approximately 15% as singletons. The sequenced sample was PBMCs from blood, obtained less than 15 days before vaccination. The origin of the receptors is a middle-aged man who received an inactivated influenza vaccine. Each CDR3 is given with its conserved first and last residue. The D gene is left open where the match is weak. Not every row has a clone size; where given, it reads once, few, many or a size class.

TRBV7-8	few	TRBJ2-3	TRBD1	CASSFLGTASTDTQYF	TGTGCCAGCAGCTTCCTCGGGACAGCTAGCACAGATACGCAGTATTTT
TRBV7-9	.	TRBJ2-1	.	CASSPRRVTIGNEQFF	TGTGCCAGCAGCCCCCGCCGCGTCACCATTGGCAATGAGCAGTTCTTC
TRBV30	.	TRBJ2-7	TRBD2	CAWSAGTSGNGYEQYF	TGTGCCTGGAGTGCAGGGACTAGCGGGAACGGCTACGAGCAGTACTTC
TRBV14	few	TRBJ2-2	TRBD2	CASSRRTSGNTGELFF	TGTGCCAGCAGCCGAAGAACTAGCGGGAACACCGGGGAGCTGTTTTTT
TRBV12-3/TRBV12-4	.	TRBJ1-5	TRBD1	CASSTDRVSNQPQHF	TGTGCCAGCAGCACAGACAGGGTATCCAATCAGCCCCAGCATTTT
TRBV15	few	TRBJ2-5	.	CATSSQRGGPPTQYF	TGTGCCACCAGCAGCCAGAGGGGGGGGCCCCCGACCCAGTACTTC
TRBV28	.	TRBJ2-1	TRBD2	CAISFGWASGRSYNEQFF	TGTGCCATCAGTTTTGGTTGGGCTAGCGGGAGGTCCTACAATGAGCAGTTCTTC
TRBV14	many	TRBJ1-2	.	CASSQGSLVYTF	TGTGCCAGCAGCCAAGGGAGTTTGGTCTACACCTTC
TRBV27	many	TRBJ2-2	.	CASSHLGELFF	TGTGCCAGCAGCCATCTGGGGGAGCTGTTTTTT
TRBV6-1	.	TRBJ1-2	.	CASSEFRGDDGYTF	TGTGCCAGCAGTGAATTTAGGGGGGATGATGGCTACACCTTC
TRBV12-3/TRBV12-4	few	TRBJ1-1	TRBD1	CASILTGMNTEAFF	TGTGCCAGCATCTTGACAGGGATGAACACTGAAGCTTTCTTT
TRBV25-1	few	TRBJ1-1	TRBD1	CASRETGVRAEAFF	TGTGCCAGCAGAGAGACAGGGGTTAGGGCTGAAGCTTTCTTT
TRBV11-2	.	TRBJ1-5	.	CASSLGGSQEVSPQHF	TGTGCCAGCAGCTTAGGTGGCAGCCAAGAGGTCAGCCCCCAGCATTTT
TRBV20-1	few	TRBJ2-7	.	CSATLFRVEGYEQYF	TGCAGTGCAACCCTCTTCCGGGTGGAGGGCTACGAGCAGTACTTC
TRBV5-1	many	TRBJ2-7	TRBD1	CASSFGTGSYEQYF	TGTGCCAGCAGCTTCGGGACAGGGTCCTACGAGCAGTACTTC
TRBV9	.	TRBJ2-3	.	CASSTGTSDTQYF	TGTGCCAGCAGTACCGGGACATCAGATACGCAGTATTTT
TRBV2	few	TRBJ2-2	TRBD1	CASGTGIAFGELFF	TGTGCCAGCGGGACAGGGATAGCGTTCGGGGAGCTGTTTTTT
TRBV4-3	.	TRBJ2-7	TRBD2	CASSQEGLAGAYEQYF	TGCGCCAGCAGCCAAGAGGGACTAGCGGGAGCTTACGAGCAGTACTTC
TRBV10-3	.	TRBJ2-5	.	CAIGRLKETQYF	TGTGCCATCGGACGGCTAAAGGAGACCCAGTACTTC
TRBV20-1	.	TRBJ1-6	.	CSATEGQWNSPLHF	TGCAGTGCTACTGAAGGACAGTGGAATTCACCCCTCCACTTT
TRBV7-6	few	TRBJ2-3	TRBD2	CASSPSSGTDTQYF	TGTGCCAGCAGCCCCAGTAGCGGGACAGATACGCAGTATTTT
TRBV3-1	.	TRBJ2-1	TRBD1	CASSPIPGQGGNEQFF	TGTGCCAGCAGCCCGATTCCGGGACAGGGAGGAAATGAGCAGTTCTTC
TRBV7-6	few	TRBJ2-3	TRBD1	CASSSPGQGQYF	TGTGCCAGCAGCTCGCCGGGACAGGGGCAGTATTTT